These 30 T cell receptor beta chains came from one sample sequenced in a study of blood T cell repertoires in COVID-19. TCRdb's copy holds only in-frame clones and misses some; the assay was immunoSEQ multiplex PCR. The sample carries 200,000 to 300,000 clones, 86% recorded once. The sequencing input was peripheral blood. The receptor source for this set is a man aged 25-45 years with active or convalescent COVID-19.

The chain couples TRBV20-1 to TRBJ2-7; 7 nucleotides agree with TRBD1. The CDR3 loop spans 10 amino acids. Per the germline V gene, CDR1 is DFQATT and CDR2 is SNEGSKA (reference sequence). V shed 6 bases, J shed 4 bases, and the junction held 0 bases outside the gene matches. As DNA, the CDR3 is TGCAGTGCACAGGGGTACGAGCAGTACTTC. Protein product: CSAQGYEQYF.

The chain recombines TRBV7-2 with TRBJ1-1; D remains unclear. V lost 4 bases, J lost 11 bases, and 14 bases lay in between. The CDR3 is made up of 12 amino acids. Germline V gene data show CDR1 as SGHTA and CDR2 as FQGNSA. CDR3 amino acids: CASSWTPGRAFF. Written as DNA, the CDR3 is TGTGCCAGCAGCTGGACTCCCGGCCGCGCTTTCTTT.

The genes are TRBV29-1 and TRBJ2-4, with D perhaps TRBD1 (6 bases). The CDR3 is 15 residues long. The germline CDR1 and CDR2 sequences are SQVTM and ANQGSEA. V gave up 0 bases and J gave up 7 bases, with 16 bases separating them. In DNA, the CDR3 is TGCAGCGTTGAAGACAAAACAGGGTCTAGGAACATTCAGTACTTC. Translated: CSVEDKTGSRNIQYF.

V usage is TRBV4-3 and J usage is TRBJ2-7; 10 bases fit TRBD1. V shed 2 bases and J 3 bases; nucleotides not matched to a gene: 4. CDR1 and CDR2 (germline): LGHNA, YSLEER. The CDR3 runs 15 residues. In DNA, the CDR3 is TGCGCCAGCAGCCAAACGACAGGGGGCGGCTACGAGCAGTACTTC. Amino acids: CASSQTTGGGYEQYF.

As DNA, the CDR3 is TGTGCCAGCAGATCTCCGTGGAGTTCGAAGCCCCGGGGAAATTACACCTTC. Protein: CASRSPWSSKPRGNYTF. The chain joins TRBV7-2 to TRBJ1-2, with unresolved D. V was trimmed by 6 bases and J by 11 bases, leaving 31 bases between them. This CDR3 is 17 amino acids long. In germline, CDR1 is SGHTA, CDR2 FQGNSA.

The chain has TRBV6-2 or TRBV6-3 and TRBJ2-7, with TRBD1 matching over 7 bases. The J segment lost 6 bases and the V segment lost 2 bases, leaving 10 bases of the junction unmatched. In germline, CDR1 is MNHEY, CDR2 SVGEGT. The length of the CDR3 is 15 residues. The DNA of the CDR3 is TGTGCCAGCAGTTACAGGGATACAGGGGTCGTCGAGCAGTACTTC. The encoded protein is CASSYRDTGVVEQYF.

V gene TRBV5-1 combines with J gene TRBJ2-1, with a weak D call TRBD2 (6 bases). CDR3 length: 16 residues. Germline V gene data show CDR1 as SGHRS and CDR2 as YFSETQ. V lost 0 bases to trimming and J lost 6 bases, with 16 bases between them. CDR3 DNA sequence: TGCGCCAGCAGCTTGGCCGTCGGAGGGATATCCAATGAGCAGTTCTTC. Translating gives CASSLAVGGISNEQFF.

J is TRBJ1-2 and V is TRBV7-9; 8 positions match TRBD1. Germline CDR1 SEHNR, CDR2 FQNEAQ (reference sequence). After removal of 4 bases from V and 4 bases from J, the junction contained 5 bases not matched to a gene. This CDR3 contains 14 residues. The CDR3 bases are TGTGCCAGCAGCTCCAGGGGGCCTACCTATGGCTACACCTTC. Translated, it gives CASSSRGPTYGYTF.

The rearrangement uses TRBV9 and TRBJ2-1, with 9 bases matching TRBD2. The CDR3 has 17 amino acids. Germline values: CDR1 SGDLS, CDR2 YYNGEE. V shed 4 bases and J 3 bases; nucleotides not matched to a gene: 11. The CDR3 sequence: CASSTPSLAGSYNEQFF. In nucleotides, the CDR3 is TGTGCCAGCAGCACACCCTCCCTAGCGGGGAGCTACAATGAGCAGTTCTTC.

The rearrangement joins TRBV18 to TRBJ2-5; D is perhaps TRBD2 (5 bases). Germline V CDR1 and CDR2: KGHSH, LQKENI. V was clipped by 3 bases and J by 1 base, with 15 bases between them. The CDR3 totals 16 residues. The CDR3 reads CASSPLAGALQETQYF. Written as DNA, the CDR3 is TGTGCCAGCTCACCCCTGGCGGGCGCGCTCCAAGAGACCCAGTACTTC.

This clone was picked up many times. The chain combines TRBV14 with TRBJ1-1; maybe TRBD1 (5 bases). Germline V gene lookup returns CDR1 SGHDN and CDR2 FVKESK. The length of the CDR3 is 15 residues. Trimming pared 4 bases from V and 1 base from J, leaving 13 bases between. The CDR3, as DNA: TGTGCCAGCAGCCTAGACAGAAGAAAGAACACTGAAGCTTTCTTT. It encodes CASSLDRRKNTEAFF.

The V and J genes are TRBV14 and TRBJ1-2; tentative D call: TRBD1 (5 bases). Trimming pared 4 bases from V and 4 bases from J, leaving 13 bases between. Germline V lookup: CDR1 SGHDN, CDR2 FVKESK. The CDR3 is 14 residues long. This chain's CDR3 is CASSRGASSYGYTF. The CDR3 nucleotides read TGTGCCAGCAGCCGCGGGGCCTCTTCCTATGGCTACACCTTC.

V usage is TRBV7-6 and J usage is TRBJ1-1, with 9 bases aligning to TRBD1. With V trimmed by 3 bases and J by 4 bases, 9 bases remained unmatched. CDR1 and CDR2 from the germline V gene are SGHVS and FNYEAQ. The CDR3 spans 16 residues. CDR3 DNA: TGTGCCAGCAGCTTGGACACAGGGGGCGCGGTCACTGAAGCTTTCTTT. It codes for CASSLDTGGAVTEAFF.

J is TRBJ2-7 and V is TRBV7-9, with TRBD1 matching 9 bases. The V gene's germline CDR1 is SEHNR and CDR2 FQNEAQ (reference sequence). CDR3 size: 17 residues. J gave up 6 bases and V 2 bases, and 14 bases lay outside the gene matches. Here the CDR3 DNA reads TGTGCCAGCAGCTTATCTTCTAGCCGGGACAGGGTGCCCGAGCAGTACTTC. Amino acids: CASSLSSSRDRVPEQYF.

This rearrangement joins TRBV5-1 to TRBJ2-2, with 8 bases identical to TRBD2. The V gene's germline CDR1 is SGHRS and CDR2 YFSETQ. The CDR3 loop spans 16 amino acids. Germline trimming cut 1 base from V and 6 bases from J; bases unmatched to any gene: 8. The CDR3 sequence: CASSLLAGGKAGELFF. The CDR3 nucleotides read TGCGCCAGCAGCTTGTTGGCGGGGGGAAAAGCCGGGGAGCTGTTTTTT.

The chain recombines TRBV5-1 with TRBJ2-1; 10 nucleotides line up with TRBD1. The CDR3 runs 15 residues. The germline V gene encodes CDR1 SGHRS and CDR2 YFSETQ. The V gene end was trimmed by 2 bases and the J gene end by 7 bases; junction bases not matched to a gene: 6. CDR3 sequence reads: CASSFVPGQGNEQFF. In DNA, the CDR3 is TGCGCCAGCAGCTTTGTCCCGGGACAGGGGAATGAGCAGTTCTTC.

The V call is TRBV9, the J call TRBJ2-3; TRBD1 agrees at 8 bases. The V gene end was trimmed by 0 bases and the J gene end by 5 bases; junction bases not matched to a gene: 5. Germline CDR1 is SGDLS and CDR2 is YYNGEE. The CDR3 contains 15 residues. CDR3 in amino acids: CASSVAGQVRDTQYF. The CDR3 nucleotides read TGTGCCAGCAGCGTAGCGGGACAGGTCAGAGATACGCAGTATTTT.

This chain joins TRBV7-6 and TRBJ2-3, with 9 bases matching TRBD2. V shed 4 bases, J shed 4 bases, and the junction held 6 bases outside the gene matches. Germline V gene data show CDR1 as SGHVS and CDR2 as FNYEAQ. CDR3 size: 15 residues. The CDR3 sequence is CASSSPGLASDTQYF. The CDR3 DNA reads TGTGCCAGCAGCTCACCGGGACTAGCCTCAGATACGCAGTATTTT.

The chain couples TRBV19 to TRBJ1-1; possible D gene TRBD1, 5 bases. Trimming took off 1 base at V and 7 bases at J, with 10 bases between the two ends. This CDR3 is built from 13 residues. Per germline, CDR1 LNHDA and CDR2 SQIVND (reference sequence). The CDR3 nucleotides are TGTGCCAGTAGTATAGCAGGGTCCGATGAAGCTTTCTTT. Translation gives CASSIAGSDEAFF.

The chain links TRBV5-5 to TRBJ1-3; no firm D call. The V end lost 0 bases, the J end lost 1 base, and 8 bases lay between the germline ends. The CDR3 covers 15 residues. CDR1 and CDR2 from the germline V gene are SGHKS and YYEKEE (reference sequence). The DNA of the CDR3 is TGTGCCAGCAGCTTGGCCGGGAGGTCTGGAAACACCATATATTTT. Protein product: CASSLAGRSGNTIYF.

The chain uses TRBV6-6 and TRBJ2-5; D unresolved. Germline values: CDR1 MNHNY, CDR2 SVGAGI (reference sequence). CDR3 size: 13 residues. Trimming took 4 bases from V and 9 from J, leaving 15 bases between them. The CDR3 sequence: CASSSAEKWAQYF. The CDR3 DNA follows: TGTGCCAGCAGTTCGGCGGAGAAGTGGGCCCAGTACTTC.

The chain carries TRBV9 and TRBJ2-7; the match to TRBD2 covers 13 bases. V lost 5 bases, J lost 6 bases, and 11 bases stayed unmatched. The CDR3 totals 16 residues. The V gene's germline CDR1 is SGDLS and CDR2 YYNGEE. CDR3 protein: CASSDQLAGGLSEQYF. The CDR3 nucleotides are TGTGCCAGCAGTGACCAACTAGCGGGGGGGCTGAGCGAGCAGTACTTC.

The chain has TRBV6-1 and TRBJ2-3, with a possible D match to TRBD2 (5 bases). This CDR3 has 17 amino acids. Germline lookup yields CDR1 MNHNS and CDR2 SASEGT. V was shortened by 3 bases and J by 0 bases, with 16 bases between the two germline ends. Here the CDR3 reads CASSDRMRRNSTDTQYF. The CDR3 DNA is TGTGCCAGCAGTGACCGAATGCGGAGGAATAGCACAGATACGCAGTATTTT.

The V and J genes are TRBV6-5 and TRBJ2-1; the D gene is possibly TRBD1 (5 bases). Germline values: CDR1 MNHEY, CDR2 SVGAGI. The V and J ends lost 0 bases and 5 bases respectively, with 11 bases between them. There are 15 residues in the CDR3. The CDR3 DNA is TGTGCCAGCAGTTACTCCTCGCTGGGGCACAATGAGCAGTTCTTC. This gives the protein CASSYSSLGHNEQFF.

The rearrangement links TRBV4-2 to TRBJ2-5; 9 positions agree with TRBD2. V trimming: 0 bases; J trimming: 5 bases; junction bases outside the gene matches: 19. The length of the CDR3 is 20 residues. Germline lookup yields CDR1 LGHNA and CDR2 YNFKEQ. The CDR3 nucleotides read TGTGCCAGCAGCCAAGATGACCTAGCGGGGTACGGCCCGCGGTGGGAGACCCAGTACTTC. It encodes CASSQDDLAGYGPRWETQYF.

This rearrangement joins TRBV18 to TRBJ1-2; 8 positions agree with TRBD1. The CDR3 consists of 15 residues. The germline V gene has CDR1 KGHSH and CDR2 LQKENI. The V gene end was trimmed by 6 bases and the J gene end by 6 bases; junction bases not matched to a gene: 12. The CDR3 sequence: CASSPTGTGLNGYTF. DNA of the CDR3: TGTGCCAGCTCTCCAACCGGGACAGGTCTTAATGGCTACACCTTC.

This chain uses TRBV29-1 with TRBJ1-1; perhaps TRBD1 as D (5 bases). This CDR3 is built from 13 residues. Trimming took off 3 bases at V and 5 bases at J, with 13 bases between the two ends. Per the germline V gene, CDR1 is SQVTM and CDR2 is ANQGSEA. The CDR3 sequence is CSVDPRVYTEAFF. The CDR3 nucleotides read TGCAGCGTTGACCCCAGGGTTTATACTGAAGCTTTCTTT.

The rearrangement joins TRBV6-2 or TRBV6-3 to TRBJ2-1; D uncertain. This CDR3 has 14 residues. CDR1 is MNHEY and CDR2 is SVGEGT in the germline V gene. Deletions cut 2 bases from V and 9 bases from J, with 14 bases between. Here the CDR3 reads CASSYISQLSEQFF. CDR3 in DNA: TGTGCCAGCAGTTACATATCCCAACTAAGTGAGCAGTTCTTC.

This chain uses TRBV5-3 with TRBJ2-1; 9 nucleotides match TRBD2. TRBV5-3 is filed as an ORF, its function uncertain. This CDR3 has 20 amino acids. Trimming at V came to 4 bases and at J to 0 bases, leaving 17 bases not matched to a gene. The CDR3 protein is CARSELRIAGALSSYNEQFF. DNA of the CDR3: TGTGCCAGAAGCGAGTTAAGGATAGCGGGGGCTCTTAGCTCCTACAATGAGCAGTTCTTC.

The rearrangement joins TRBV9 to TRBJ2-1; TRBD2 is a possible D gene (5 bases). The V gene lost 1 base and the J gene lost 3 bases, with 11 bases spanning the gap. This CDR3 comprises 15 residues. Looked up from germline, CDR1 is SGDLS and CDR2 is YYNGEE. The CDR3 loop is CASSVLSGIYNEQFF. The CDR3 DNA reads TGTGCCAGCAGCGTATTAAGCGGAATCTACAATGAGCAGTTCTTC.